The T cell receptor (beta chain) described here comes from a study of siplizumab effects on memory and regulatory T cells. Study-level results: The study found that siplizumab significantly reduced alloreactive sequences traceable to unstimulated CD4+ memory cells.

Repertoires were generated with immunoSEQ multiplex PCR, while TCRdb's copy carries only in-frame clones and drops some. This sample has roughly 100,000 clones, with roughly 90% found just once. Regarding this clone: Its cognate antigen is unknown.

The CDR3 contains 15 residues. Germline-derived CDR1 and CDR2 are LGHNA and YNFKEQ. V shed 1 base and J 10 bases; nucleotides not matched to a gene: 5. The source of this sequence is a human donor in good health. This chain joins TRBV4-2 and TRBJ2-1; TRBD2 agrees at 12 bases. The sequenced material came from CD4+ T cells sorted from blood. CDR3 nucleotide sequence: TGTGCCAGCAGCCAAGGAGTACTAGCGGGAGGAGAGCAGTTCTTC. It codes for CASSQGVLAGGEQFF.